This passage covers 8 T cell receptor beta chains from one sample sequenced in a study of T cells in Graves' hyperthyroidism and ophthalmopathy. The investigators amplified TCR beta CDR3 regions from RNA transcripts. During a first-round RT-PCR of the TCR CDR3, the HTBI primer set was used. TCRdb ran MiXCR on the multiplex PCR reads and lists one entry per CDR3 protein. In the table there are more than 500,000 distinct CDR3 sequences, 16% of which are singletons. What was sequenced was blood. These receptors originate from a woman aged 25 to 45 with Graves' ophthalmopathy.

This chain uses TRBV6-1 with TRBJ2-1, with 9 positions matching TRBD1. Germline V gene lookup returns CDR1 MNHNS and CDR2 SASEGT. V gave up 6 bases and J gave up 6 bases; unmatched junction bases: 9. This CDR3 is built from 15 residues. CDR3 DNA: TGTGCCAGCAGCGATCCCGGGACAGGGTTCAATGAGCAGTTCTTC. Translated, it gives CASSDPGTGFNEQFF.

This clonotype was recorded many times. The chain uses TRBV28 and TRBJ2-3; D gene uncertain. This CDR3 comprises 13 residues. From germline, CDR1 is MDHEN and CDR2 SYDVKM. The V end lost 7 bases, the J end lost 0 bases, and 8 bases lay between the germline ends. The CDR3 is CASNPISTDTQYF. In DNA, the CDR3 is TGTGCCAGCAACCCCATCAGCACAGATACGCAGTATTTT.

Many counts were recorded for this clonotype. V usage is TRBV20-1 and J usage is TRBJ2-1; D not certain. Trimming stripped 3 bases from V and 0 bases from J, with 9 bases between. The length of the CDR3 is 14 residues. Germline V gives CDR1 DFQATT, CDR2 SNEGSKA (reference sequence). The CDR3 is CSARTSSSYNEQFF. Here the CDR3 DNA reads TGCAGTGCTAGGACAAGTAGCTCCTACAATGAGCAGTTCTTC.

This clonotype was seen a handful of times. The rearrangement uses TRBV4-3 and TRBJ2-1; TRBD2 might be the D (5 bases). The CDR3 spans 16 residues. CDR1 and CDR2 (germline): LGHNA, YSLEER. V lost 0 bases and J 9 bases, leaving 18 bases between the germline ends. The CDR3 nucleotides are TGCGCCAGCAGCCAAGAAACGGCACTAGGTCTGGGTGAGCAGTTCTTC. It codes for CASSQETALGLGEQFF.

In its sample, this clonotype was seen many times. This sequence joins TRBV6-1 and TRBJ2-3, with 9 bases that match TRBD2. The CDR3 loop spans 16 amino acids. The J segment lost 0 bases and the V segment lost 4 bases, leaving 5 bases of the junction unmatched. Germline CDR1 reads MNHNS; CDR2 reads SASEGT. The CDR3 DNA follows: TGTGCCAGCAGTGTAGGGACTAGCAGAAGCACAGATACGCAGTATTTT. Its protein product is CASSVGTSRSTDTQYF.

Regarding this clonotype: In this CDR3 the conserved last residue, phenylalanine or tryptophan, is missing, so a read error is likely. The chain is built from TRBV6-2 or TRBV6-3 and TRBJ1-5, with 9 bases aligning to TRBD1. Germline CDR1 reads MNHEY; CDR2 reads SVGEGT. CDR3 size: 15 residues. The V gene end was trimmed by 5 bases and the J gene end by 6 bases; junction bases not matched to a gene: 8. The CDR3 here is CASSPPGQGGQPQHL. In DNA form, the CDR3 reads TGTGCCAGCAGTCCCCCGGGACAGGGCGGTCAGCCCCAGCATCTT.

This clonotype was seen a few times. The chain recombines TRBV6-2 or TRBV6-3 with TRBJ2-2, with a weak D call TRBD2 (6 bases). The CDR3 totals 14 residues. V was shortened by 7 bases and J by 4 bases, with 13 bases between the two germline ends. The germline CDR1 and CDR2 sequences are MNHEY and SVGEGT. CDR3 region: CASTGTRITGELFF. CDR3 DNA sequence: TGTGCCAGCACCGGGACTCGAATCACCGGGGAGCTGTTTTTT.

The chain is built from TRBV30 and TRBJ2-1; 7 bases are a match to TRBD1. The J call may be incorrect, as the DNA end agrees better with TRBJ2-7. Germline-derived CDR1 and CDR2 are GTSNPN and SVGIG (reference sequence). The CDR3 extends over 13 amino acids. The CDR3 protein is CAGYRGAYNEQYF. As DNA, the CDR3 is TGTGCCGGGTACAGGGGCGCCTACAATGAGCAGTACTTC.